The 25 T cell receptor beta chains given below trace back to one sample, sequenced in a study of identical twins (dated by TCRdb to 2016 to 2017). The library was generated by 5' RACE. Sequencing was carried out with an Illumina HiSeq 2000. TCRdb ran its own pipeline on the public reads, namely fastp trimming at Q25 and MiXCR clone calling, and kept in-frame beta chains. Here each entry gathers all rows of one CDR3 protein and keeps the most common genes and DNA. This sample gives around 670,000 distinct CDR3 sequences in total; approximately 6% of them show up just once. The ten largest clones add up to 1.5% to 2% of the sample. The specimen sequenced was naive T cells sorted from blood. The sample's cell subset or site label, decoded: cells isolated with a human naive T-cell isolation kit. These receptor sequences come from a man between 18 and 35 years old in good health.

There are many counts of this clonotype. The genes are TRBV7-9 and TRBJ2-1; D is perhaps TRBD2 (7 bases). CDR3 length: 15 residues. In germline, CDR1 is SEHNR, CDR2 FQNEAQ (reference sequence). V was shortened by 7 bases and J by 2 bases, with 15 bases between the two germline ends. The CDR3 DNA reads as TGTGCCAGCAAGGGGGGGACAAAGACCTACAATGAGCAGTTCTTC. Its protein is CASKGGTKTYNEQFF.

This clonotype was detected ten times or more. This chain joins TRBV28 and TRBJ1-2, with 10 bases aligning to TRBD1. This CDR3 region has 13 residues. V lost 5 bases to trimming and J lost 5 bases; unmatched junction nucleotides: 2. Looked up from germline, CDR1 is MDHEN and CDR2 is SYDVKM. The CDR3 DNA reads TGTGCCAGCAGTGCGGGACAGGGGTATGGCTACACCTTC. Its translation is CASSAGQGYGYTF.

This clonotype was found many times. This chain joins TRBV10-2 and TRBJ2-1, with D tentatively TRBD1 or TRBD2 (5 bases each). The germline V gene has CDR1 WSHSY and CDR2 SAAADI. V was shortened by 7 bases and J by 4 bases, with 14 bases between the two germline ends. This CDR3 has 14 residues. The CDR3 region has the DNA TGCGCCAGCATCTCGGGGCCAGGGTACAATGAGCAGTTCTTC. This codes for CASISGPGYNEQFF.

This clonotype was recorded a few times. CDR3 region: CASSFGTSGRGYEQFF. The CDR3 DNA is TGTGCCAGCAGTTTTGGGACTAGCGGGAGGGGCTATGAGCAGTTCTTC. The rearrangement links TRBV28 to TRBJ2-1, with 16 bases lining up with TRBD2. The V and J ends lost 3 bases and 8 bases, in that order; junction bases with no gene match: 4. Germline V lookup: CDR1 MDHEN, CDR2 SYDVKM. The CDR3 has 16 amino acids.

This clonotype was seen only a few times. The rearrangement uses TRBV29-1 and TRBJ2-1; tentatively, D is TRBD1 (5 bases). V shed 6 bases and J shed 13 bases, with 16 bases lying between them. Per germline, CDR1 SQVTM and CDR2 ANQGSEA. The CDR3 extends over 11 amino acids. DNA of the CDR3: TGCAGCGTAACTTTTAGGACAACTCAGTTCTTC. Protein sequence: CSVTFRTTQFF.

This clonotype showed up many times. The chain carries TRBV4-3 and TRBJ2-1, with no clear D. In germline, CDR1 is LGHNA, CDR2 YSLEER. CDR3 length: 13 residues. Trimming took off 1 base at V and 8 bases at J, with 9 bases between the two ends. Here the CDR3 DNA reads TGCGCCAGCAGCCAAGTTAGTACCCATGAGCAGTTCTTC. The encoded protein is CASSQVSTHEQFF.

This clonotype was counted a few times. The chain combines TRBV20-1 with TRBJ1-1, with 9 bases aligning to TRBD1. The CDR3 covers 14 residues. Germline CDR1 reads DFQATT; CDR2 reads SNEGSKA (reference sequence). Losses at the gene ends were 5 bases for V and 10 bases for J; bases not matched to a gene: 14. Here the CDR3 reads CSAQRDRARSGAFF. The CDR3 DNA is TGCAGTGCTCAGAGGGACAGGGCTCGGTCGGGAGCTTTCTTT.

This clonotype came up a few times. The chain carries TRBV12-3 or TRBV12-4 and TRBJ1-1, with 7 bases identical to TRBD1. The CDR3 has 15 amino acids. V shed 2 bases and J 4 bases; nucleotides not matched to a gene: 7. The CDR3 sequence: CASSLRGGAGTEAFF. The CDR3 DNA sequence: TGTGCCAGCAGTTTAAGAGGGGGCGCGGGCACTGAAGCTTTCTTT.

A note on this clonotype: A much larger clone differs from this one at a single base, so this may be a read error. The conserved phenylalanine or tryptophan is not found at the CDR3 terminus, so this likely reflects a read error. The chain recombines TRBV6-5 with TRBJ1-1, with TRBD1 matching 8 bases. Germline CDR1 reads MNHEY; CDR2 reads SVGAGI. J was trimmed by 7 bases and V by 4 bases; bases with no gene match: 2. The CDR3 totals 12 residues. In nucleotides, the CDR3 is TGTGCCAGCAGTTCGGACAGGGATGAAGCTTTCGTT. Amino acid sequence: CASSSDRDEAFV.

This clonotype came up many times. The genes are TRBV27 and TRBJ2-1; no definite D call. Germline CDR1 reads MNHEY; CDR2 reads SMNVEV (reference sequence). There are 14 residues in the CDR3. V dropped 8 bases and J dropped 2 bases, with 13 bases sitting between them. The CDR3 protein is CASGEVAPYNEQFF. The DNA of the CDR3 is TGTGCCAGCGGTGAGGTAGCTCCCTACAATGAGCAGTTCTTC.

In its sample, this clonotype was seen a few times. This chain connects TRBV7-9 to TRBJ2-7; D call uncertain. Per the germline V gene, CDR1 is SEHNR and CDR2 is FQNEAQ (reference sequence). There are 13 residues in the CDR3. V gave up 8 bases and J gave up 0 bases, with 11 bases separating them. For the CDR3, the DNA is TGTGCCAGCGCAGGACCAAGCTCCTACGAGCAGTACTTC. This codes for CASAGPSSYEQYF.

The rearrangement joins TRBV19 to TRBJ2-1, with a tentative D call TRBD1 (6 bases). This CDR3 is built from 13 residues. Germline V gene data show CDR1 as LNHDA and CDR2 as SQIVND (reference sequence). V was pared by 3 bases and J by 8 bases, with 11 bases between. The CDR3 DNA sequence: TGTGCCAGTAGTATGTTGGGGGCCGATGAGCAGTTCTTC. This encodes CASSMLGADEQFF.

This clonotype showed up many times. The chain recombines TRBV5-1 with TRBJ2-4, with a weak D call TRBD1 (5 bases). Germline values: CDR1 SGHRS, CDR2 YFSETQ. The CDR3 sequence is 15 residues long. The V and J ends lost 0 bases and 5 bases respectively, with 12 bases between them. CDR3 loop: CASSLAPGRQNIQYF. The CDR3 DNA is TGCGCCAGCAGCTTGGCCCCAGGGCGGCAAAACATTCAGTACTTC.

In its sample, this clonotype was seen a few times. The rearrangement joins TRBV7-6 to TRBJ1-2, with 7 bases that match TRBD1. With V trimmed by 0 bases and J by 8 bases, 6 bases remained unmatched. This CDR3 has 14 amino acids. CDR1 SGHVS and CDR2 FNYEAQ come from the germline V gene. The DNA of the CDR3 is TGTGCCAGCAGCTTAGCCCAGGGGGTGGGAGGCTACACCTTC. Amino acids: CASSLAQGVGGYTF. Full variable domain (missing parts from reference TRBV7-6 and TRBJ1-2): GAGVSQSPRYKVTKRGQDVALRCDPISGHVSLYWYRQALGQGPEFLTYFNYEAQQDKSGLPNDRFSAERPEGSISTLTIQRTEQRDSAMYRCASSLAQGVGGYTFGSGTRLTVV.

This clonotype was found many times. The V call is TRBV4-1, the J call TRBJ2-7; D perhaps matches TRBD2 (6 bases). Germline loops: CDR1 MGHRA, CDR2 YSYEKL. V was pared by 0 bases and J by 5 bases, with 17 bases between. The CDR3 totals 16 residues. DNA of the CDR3: TGCGCCAGCAGCCAAGATTACACTAGCACCGGTGACGAGCAGTACGTC. It is translated as CASSQDYTSTGDEQYV.

This clonotype was counted a few times. The CDR3, as DNA: TGCGCCAGCAGCCAGGGACGGACGCACTACAATGAGCAGTTCTTC. Amino acid sequence: CASSQGRTHYNEQFF. The chain joins TRBV4-1 to TRBJ2-1; D is tentatively TRBD1 or TRBD2 (5 bases each). This CDR3 has 15 residues. CDR1 is MGHRA and CDR2 is YSYEKL in the germline V gene. V shed 3 bases and J shed 3 bases, with 12 bases lying between them.

A few counts support this clonotype. The chain carries TRBV4-2 and TRBJ2-1; 9 bases agree with TRBD1. The V and J ends lost 9 bases and 5 bases, in that order; junction bases with no gene match: 11. Germline V gene lookup returns CDR1 LGHNA and CDR2 YNFKEQ. The CDR3 has 15 residues. The CDR3 nucleotides are TGTGCCAGTTCGGCACCGGGACAGGGCAACAATGAGCAGTTCTTC. Translating gives CASSAPGQGNNEQFF.

The chain couples TRBV10-3 to TRBJ1-5; D is perhaps TRBD1 (6 bases). Trimming pared 8 bases from V and 5 bases from J, leaving 13 bases between. The CDR3 totals 13 residues. Germline V gene data show CDR1 as ENHRY and CDR2 as SYGVKD. The CDR3 DNA reads as TGTGCCATCTCCGGGGGGCCAGATCAGCCCCAGCATTTT. This sequence encodes CAISGGPDQPQHF.

In its sample, this clonotype was seen many times. This chain uses TRBV5-1 with TRBJ1-6; 7 bases match TRBD1. CDR3 length: 15 residues. From germline, CDR1 is SGHRS and CDR2 YFSETQ. Unmatched junction bases numbered 10, after V lost 4 bases and J lost 9 bases. The CDR3 sequence: CASSPDRLPSSPLHF. Here the CDR3 DNA reads TGCGCCAGCAGCCCGGACAGGCTGCCCTCTTCACCCCTCCACTTT.

In this sample, this clonotype turned up many times. For the CDR3, the DNA is TGTGCCAGCAGTTTTCTAGCGGGAAAGGAGACCCAGTACTTC. It specifies CASSFLAGKETQYF. The chain joins TRBV6-5 to TRBJ2-5; the match to TRBD2 covers 9 bases. Per germline, CDR1 MNHEY and CDR2 SVGAGI. The CDR3 consists of 14 residues. Trimming cost V 4 bases and J 5 bases; bases outside gene matches: 5.

This clonotype showed up many times. V usage is TRBV5-1 and J usage is TRBJ2-7; D remains ambiguous. Germline V gene data show CDR1 as SGHRS and CDR2 as YFSETQ. With 7 bases removed from V and 3 bases from J, the gap between germline ends came to 14 bases. This CDR3 spans 13 amino acids. CDR3 sequence (DNA): TGCGCCAGCCGCAGAGACGGAAACTACGAGCAGTACGTC. The encoded protein is CASRRDGNYEQYV.

CDR3 region: CASSKGSGRAVDTQYF. In DNA, the CDR3 is TGTGCCAGCAGCAAGGGAAGCGGGAGGGCCGTAGATACGCAGTATTTT. The rearrangement uses TRBV21-1 and TRBJ2-3; the DNA was not compared with TRBD2, the D call given in the table. TRBV21-1 is recorded as a pseudogene. This CDR3 is built from 16 residues.

The chain couples TRBV7-2 to TRBJ2-2, with TRBD2 identical over 11 bases. This CDR3 has 15 residues. The V gene's germline CDR1 is SGHTA and CDR2 FQGNSA. J was trimmed by 6 bases and V by 5 bases; bases with no gene match: 5. Here the CDR3 reads CASSLSGRAAGELFF. CDR3 nucleotides: TGTGCCAGCAGCCTTAGCGGGAGGGCCGCCGGGGAGCTGTTTTTT.

The gene calls are TRBV3-1 and TRBJ2-7; 7 nucleotides agree with TRBD1. Germline CDR1 and CDR2: LGHDT and YNNKEL (reference sequence). The junction had 7 bases not matched to a gene; V was cut back by 2 bases and J by 3 bases. The CDR3 sequence is 15 residues long. The CDR3 DNA reads as TGTGCCAGCAGCCAAAGAAGGACAGGTGGCTACGAGCAGTACGTC. It translates to CASSQRRTGGYEQYV.

This clonotype was recorded a few times. The chain joins TRBV11-2 to TRBJ1-5, with D hard to call. CDR3 size: 15 residues. Germline V lookup: CDR1 SGHAT, CDR2 FQNNGV. Deletions cut 5 bases from V and 4 bases from J, with 15 bases between. The CDR3 nucleotides read TGTGCCAGCAGCAAAGGAAGACAAACTAATCAGCCCCAGCATTTT. Amino acids: CASSKGRQTNQPQHF.